This T cell receptor (beta chain) derives from a study of blood T cell repertoires in COVID-19. In germline, CDR1 is MNHEY, CDR2 SVGEGT. After removal of 2 bases from V and 5 bases from J, the junction contained 2 bases not matched to a gene. The CDR3 loop spans 14 amino acids. Libraries were prepared by immunoSEQ multiplex PCR; TCRdb keeps only in-frame clonotypes and omits some of them. The sample holds tens of thousands of clones, 77% seen once. This sequence originates from a man between 65 and 85 years old with COVID-19, enrolled during active disease. This rearrangement joins TRBV6-2 or TRBV6-3 to TRBJ2-2; TRBD2 matches 7 bases. Sample: peripheral blood. Here the CDR3 reads CASSYQRGTGELFF. CDR3 DNA sequence: TGTGCCAGCAGTTACCAGCGGGGTACCGGGGAGCTGTTTTTT.